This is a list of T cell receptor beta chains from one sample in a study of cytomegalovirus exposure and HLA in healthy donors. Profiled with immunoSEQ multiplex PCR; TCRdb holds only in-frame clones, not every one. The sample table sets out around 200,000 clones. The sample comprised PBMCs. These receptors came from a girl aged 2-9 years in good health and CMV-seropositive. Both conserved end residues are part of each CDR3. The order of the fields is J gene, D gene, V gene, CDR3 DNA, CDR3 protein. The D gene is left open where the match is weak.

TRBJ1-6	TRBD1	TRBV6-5	TGTGCCAGCAGGGGGGACAGGGATAATTCACCCCTCCACTTT	CASRGDRDNSPLHF
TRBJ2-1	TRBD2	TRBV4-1	TGCGCCAGCAGCCAATTCGGGACTAGCGGTAATGAGCAGTTCTTC	CASSQFGTSGNEQFF
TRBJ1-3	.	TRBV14	TGTGCCAGCAGCCTGGACATTACTGGAAACACCATATATTTT	CASSLDITGNTIYF
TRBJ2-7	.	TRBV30	TGTGCCTGGAGTGTAGTAGCCGGAGCCTACGAGCAGTACTTC	CAWSVVAGAYEQYF
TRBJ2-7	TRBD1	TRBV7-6	TGTGCCAGCAGCGCGGGACAGGGAGGGACGTACGAGCAGTACTTC	CASSAGQGGTYEQYF
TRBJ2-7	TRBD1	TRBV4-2	TGTGCCAGCAGCCGATACTCCGCATGGTCAAACAGGGGGCCTACGACACCTTCCTACGAGCAGTACTTC	CASSRYSAWSNRGPTTPSYEQYF
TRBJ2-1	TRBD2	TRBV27	TGTGCCAGCAGTTTATCCCCGACTAGCCTCGGGTACAATGAGCAGTTCTTC	CASSLSPTSLGYNEQFF
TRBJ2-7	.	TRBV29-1	TGCAGCGTTGCCTTAATCACTAGGAGGAGCTCCTACGAGCAGTACTTC	CSVALITRRSSYEQYF
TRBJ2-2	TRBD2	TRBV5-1	TGCGCCAGCAGCTCACATAGCGGGAGGGCCGGGGCCGGGGAGCTGTTTTTT	CASSSHSGRAGAGELFF
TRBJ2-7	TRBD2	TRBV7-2	TGTGCCAGCAGCTTAGAGTGGGTGGCTAGCGGGAGCTCCTACGAGCAGTACTTC	CASSLEWVASGSSYEQYF
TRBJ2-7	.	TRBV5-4	TGTGCCAGCAGCTCTTACTACGAGCAGTACTTC	CASSSYYEQYF
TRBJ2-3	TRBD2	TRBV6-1	TGTGCCAGTATGAATAGCGGGGGAACAGATACGCAGTATTTT	CASMNSGGTDTQYF
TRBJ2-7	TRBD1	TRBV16	TGTGCCAGCAGCCGCACGACAGGGGGGAGTTCCGAGCAGTACTTC	CASSRTTGGSSEQYF
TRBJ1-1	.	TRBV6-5	TGTGCCAGCAGTTACTCGAGGATGTACACTGAAGCTTTCTTT	CASSYSRMYTEAFF
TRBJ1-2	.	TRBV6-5	TGTGCCAGCAGCTACTTAGGACAAGACTATGGCTACACCTTC	CASSYLGQDYGYTF
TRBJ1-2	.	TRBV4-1	TGCGCCAGCAGCCAAGAAGCCCTGAACTATGGCTACACCTTC	CASSQEALNYGYTF
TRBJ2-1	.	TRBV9	TGTGCCAGCAGCGCCAACAGGAATAGGGATGAGCAGTTCTTC	CASSANRNRDEQFF
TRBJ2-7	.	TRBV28	TGTGCCAGCAGTTCAGAACTATTTTACGAGCAGTACTTC	CASSSELFYEQYF
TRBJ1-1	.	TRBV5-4	TGTGCCAGCAGCTGGCTGGGGGAGGGCAGGGGAAACACTGAAGCTTTCTTT	CASSWLGEGRGNTEAFF
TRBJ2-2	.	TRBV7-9	TGTGCCAGCAGCACTCCCGCGGGGGCCGTCGGGGAGCTGTTTTTT	CASSTPAGAVGELFF
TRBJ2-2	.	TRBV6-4	TGTGCCAGCAGGCGCGCCCCGAGCACCGGGGAGCTGTTTTTT	CASRRAPSTGELFF
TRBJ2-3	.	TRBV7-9	TGTGCCAGCAGCTTAGGAGTCACAGATACGCAGTATTTT	CASSLGVTDTQYF
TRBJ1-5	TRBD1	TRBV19	TGTGCCAGTAGTAGGGACAGGGTTATCGATCAGCCCCAGCATTTT	CASSRDRVIDQPQHF
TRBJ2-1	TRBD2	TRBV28	TGTGCCAGCAGTTTCGATGCTAGCGGGAGGGCTGAGCAGTTCTTC	CASSFDASGRAEQFF
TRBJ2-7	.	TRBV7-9	TGTGCCAGCAGCACTTACTACGAGCAGTACTTC	CASSTYYEQYF
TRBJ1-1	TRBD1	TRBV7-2	TGTGCCAGCAGCTTAGTAAGTGTAGGACAGGGACACACTGAAGCTTTCTTT	CASSLVSVGQGHTEAFF
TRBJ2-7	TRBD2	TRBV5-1	TGCGCCAGCAGCTGGACTAGCGGGAGCTCCTACGAGCAGTACTTC	CASSWTSGSSYEQYF
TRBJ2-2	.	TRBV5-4	TGTGCCAGCAGCCCCCGAAAAAGACAGGCAGTTAACACCGGGGAGCTGTTTTTT	CASSPRKRQAVNTGELFF
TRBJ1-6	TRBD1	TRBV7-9	TGTGCCAGCAGCTTAGCGGAGGACAGGGTCCCCCTCCACTTT	CASSLAEDRVPLHF
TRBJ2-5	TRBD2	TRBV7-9	TGTGCCAGCAGCTTGGGACTAGCGGACCAAGAGACCCAGTACTTC	CASSLGLADQETQYF
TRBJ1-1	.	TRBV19	TGTGCCAGCCAACTTGGACTCCAGAACACTGAAGCTTTCTTT	CASQLGLQNTEAFF
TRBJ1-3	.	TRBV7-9	TGTGCCAGCGCTAAGTGGCCGGGAGCAGAAAACACCATATATTTT	CASAKWPGAENTIYF
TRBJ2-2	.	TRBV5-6	TGTGCCAGCAGCCCTATCAACACCGGGGAGCTGTTTTTT	CASSPINTGELFF
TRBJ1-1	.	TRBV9	TGTGCCAGCAGCGTAGGGGCGGGGCTGAACACTGAAGCTTTCTTT	CASSVGAGLNTEAFF
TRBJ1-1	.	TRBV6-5	TGTGCCAGCAGTTACTCCGCGGGGATAGGGAGCACTGAAGCTTTCTTT	CASSYSAGIGSTEAFF
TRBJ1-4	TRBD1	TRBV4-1	TGCGCCAGCAGCGGACAGGGGCGGGAAAAACTGTTTTTT	CASSGQGREKLFF
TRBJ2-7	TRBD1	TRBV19	TGTGCCAGTAGTGAACAGGGACAGGGGTTTAATGTCGAGCAGTACTTC	CASSEQGQGFNVEQYF
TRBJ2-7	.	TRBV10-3	TGTGCCTCTTGCGCCTCCTACGAGCAGTACTTC	CASCASYEQYF
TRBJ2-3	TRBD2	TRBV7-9	TGTGCCAGCAGCCGGACTAGCGGGAGCTCAGGGGCAGATACGCAGTATTTT	CASSRTSGSSGADTQYF
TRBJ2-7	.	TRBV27	TGTGCCAGCAGTCCGAGGACAGGGCGTGTTCCGGGAGGCGAGCAGTACTTC	CASSPRTGRVPGGEQYF
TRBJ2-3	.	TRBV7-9	TGTGCCAGCAGCTTTGCTCAGGGTCCGACAGATACGCAGTATTTT	CASSFAQGPTDTQYF
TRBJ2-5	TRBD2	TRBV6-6	TGTGCCAGCAGTTACGGGAGGTTAGCGGGAGTAGAGACCCAGTACTTC	CASSYGRLAGVETQYF
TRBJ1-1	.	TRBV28	TGTGCCAGCACTAGGGGGAGCACTGAAGCTTTCTTT	CASTRGSTEAFF
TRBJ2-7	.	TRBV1	TGCACCAGCACCCCGACTACGAACTACGAGCAGTACTTC	CTSTPTTNYEQYF
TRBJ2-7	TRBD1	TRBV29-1	TGCAGCGTTTCGGGACAGACCTACGAGCAGTACTTC	CSVSGQTYEQYF
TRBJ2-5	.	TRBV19	TGTGCCAGTAGTATAGTTGCCAGTTCGTACCAAGAGACCCAGTACTTC	CASSIVASSYQETQYF
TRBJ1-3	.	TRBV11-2	TGTGCCAGCAGCTTCGATCCTATCTCTGGAAACACCATATATTTT	CASSFDPISGNTIYF
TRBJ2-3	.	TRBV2	TGTGCCAGCAGTTCCACCAGGGGGGCGGTAGATACGCAGTATTTT	CASSSTRGAVDTQYF
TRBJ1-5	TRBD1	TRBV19	TGTGCCAGTAGTAAAGACAGGGTAGAGCAGCCCCAGCATTTT	CASSKDRVEQPQHF
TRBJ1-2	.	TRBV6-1	TGTGCCAGCAGTATACAGGATCCCGATGGCTACACCTTC	CASSIQDPDGYTF
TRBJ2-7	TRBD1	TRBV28	TGTGCCAGCAGTCCGACAGGGACCTTGAACTACGAGCAGTACTTC	CASSPTGTLNYEQYF
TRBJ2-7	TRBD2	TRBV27	TGTGCCAGCAGTTCCCTGGTGCCTAGCGGAACCTACGAGCAGTACTTC	CASSSLVPSGTYEQYF